This T cell receptor beta chain was found in a study of control samples from healthy donors and cancer patients. The protocol was immunoSEQ multiplex PCR, while the TCRdb copy is restricted to in-frame clones and leaves out a portion. The table records about 130,000 clones, around 94% of them present only once. Only one count was recorded for this clone. Germline V gene sequence: CDR1 SEHNR, CDR2 FQNEAQ (reference sequence). The CDR3 totals 16 residues. V gave up 5 bases and J gave up 0 bases, with 14 bases separating them. Material for sequencing was PBMCs. The J gene is TRBJ2-1, the V gene TRBV7-9, with unresolved D. This sequence originates from a man in his fifties or sixties with colorectal cancer. For the CDR3, the DNA is TGTGCCAGCAGCGCAACCGGTGGGCGCTCCTACAATGAGCAGTTCTTC. Encoded protein: CASSATGGRSYNEQFF.